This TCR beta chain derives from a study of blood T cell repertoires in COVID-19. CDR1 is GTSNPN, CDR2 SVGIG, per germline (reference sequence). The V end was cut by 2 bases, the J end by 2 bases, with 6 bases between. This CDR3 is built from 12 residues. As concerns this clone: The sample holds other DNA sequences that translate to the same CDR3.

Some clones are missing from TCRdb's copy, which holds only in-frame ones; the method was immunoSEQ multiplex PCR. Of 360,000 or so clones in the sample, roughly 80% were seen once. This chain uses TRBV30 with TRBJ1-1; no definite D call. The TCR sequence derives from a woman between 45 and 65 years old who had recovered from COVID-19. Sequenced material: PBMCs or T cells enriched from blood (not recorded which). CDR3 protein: CAWSPGNTEAFF. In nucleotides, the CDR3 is TGTGCCTGGAGTCCGGGAAACACTGAAGCTTTCTTT. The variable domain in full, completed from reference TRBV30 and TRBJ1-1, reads SQTIHQWPATLVQPVGSPLSLECTVEGTSNPNLYWYRQAAGRGLQLLFYSVGIGQISSEVPQNLSASRPQDRQFILSSKKLLLSDSGFYLCAWSPGNTEAFFGQGTRLTVV.